This T cell receptor (beta chain) comes out of a study of shared clonotypes between healthy human individuals. Study-wide findings and caveats: Deeper or shallower sequencing was expected to change how clonotypes are shared among donors.

This clone has only one observation. Its matching antigen is unknown. Every unsorted PBMC PCR replicate was loaded with about 320 ng DNA, approximately 30,000 T cell genomes. Ten immunoSEQ deep assay plates were used to sequence unsorted PBMC DNA. Profiled with immunoSEQ multiplex PCR; TCRdb holds only in-frame clones, not every one. The repertoire holds more than 450,000 clones, with about four fifths as singletons. With V trimmed by 2 bases and J by 6 bases, 4 bases remained unmatched. This CDR3 contains 16 residues. Germline V gene data show CDR1 as KGHSH and CDR2 as LQKENI. The sample was PBMCs. This TCR was recovered from a woman in her thirties or forties in good health. Some clones in this sample may be carry-over from other donors' samples. The rearrangement joins TRBV18 to TRBJ2-3; 14 positions agree with TRBD2. This CDR3 is CASSPRLAGGSDTQYF. CDR3 sequence (DNA): TGTGCCAGCTCACCAAGACTAGCGGGAGGGTCCGATACGCAGTATTTT.